These T cell receptor beta chains were read from a single sample in a study of Graves' ophthalmopathy and Graves' hyperthyroidism. From the multiplex PCR reads, TCRdb called clonotypes with MiXCR, one entry per CDR3 protein. The table includes hundreds of thousands of distinct CDR3 sequences, roughly 39% detected once. Sequencing was carried out using peripheral blood. The receptors here all came from an adult man with Graves' ophthalmopathy. Both conserved end residues are part of each CDR3. The D gene is left open where the match is weak. Clone size, where shown, is once, few, many, or a class for clones that have expanded.

j_gene | v_gene | d_gene | abundance | CDR3nt | CDR3aa
TRBJ2-5 | TRBV29-1 | TRBD2 | many | TGCAGCGTTGAAGCTAGCGGGAGGGCCGGAGAGACCCAGTACTTC | CSVEASGRAGETQYF
TRBJ2-7 | TRBV5-1 | . | many | TGCGCCAGCAGCTTGGCGGTGCCCTACGAGCAGTACTTC | CASSLAVPYEQYF
TRBJ2-7 | TRBV19 | TRBD1 | few | TGTGCCAGTAGTCCAGTAAACAGGGGTACCTACGAGCAGTACTTC | CASSPVNRGTYEQYF
TRBJ2-5 | TRBV9 | TRBD2 | many | TGTGCCAGCAGCGCGTGGATGTTAGCGGGGAAAGAGACCCAGTACTTC | CASSAWMLAGKETQYF
TRBJ1-1 | TRBV25-1 | . | once | TGTGCCTGGAGTCGAGACTCGTACATTGAAGCTTTCTTT | CAWSRDSYIEAFF
TRBJ1-2 | TRBV20-1 | TRBD1 | few | TGCAGTGCTAGAGAGAGGGACAGGGGCTCCGTATACTATGGCTACACCTTC | CSARERDRGSVYYGYTF
TRBJ2-6 | TRBV7-2 | TRBD2 | . | TGTGCCAGCAGCTCCACACGACTAGCGGGGGGGCCTTCCGGGGCCAACGTCCTGACTTTC | CASSSTRLAGGPSGANVLTF
TRBJ2-7 | TRBV14 | . | many | TGTGCCAGCAGCCAAGGAGCACACTCCGAGACATGGTACTTC | CASSQGAHSETWYF
TRBJ1-4 | TRBV11-3 | . | . | TGTGCCAGCAGCTTAGGGCAGGGTATTGGACGTCTGTTTTTT | CASSLGQGIGRLFF
TRBJ1-1 | TRBV12-3/TRBV12-4 | . | many | TGTGCCAGCAGTTTTCTGGGAACTGAAGCTTTCTTT | CASSFLGTEAFF
TRBJ2-2 | TRBV20-1 | TRBD2 | . | TGCAGTGCTAGAGGGCGGGACTACGGGGAGCTGTTTTTT | CSARGRDYGELFF
TRBJ2-5 | TRBV5-1 | TRBD1 | once | TGCGCCAGCAGCCCCGGACAGGCTGGAAGAGAGACCCAGTACTTC | CASSPGQAGRETQYF
TRBJ2-2 | TRBV7-9 | TRBD1 | many | TGTGCCAGCAGCTTGATGACAGGGGGCCACACCGGGGAGCTGTTTTTT | CASSLMTGGHTGELFF
TRBJ1-2 | TRBV29-1 | TRBD1 | . | TGCAGTCCTGGACAGGGGGGCTATGGCTACACCTTC | CSPGQGGYGYTF
TRBJ1-6 | TRBV24-1 | TRBD1 | many | TGTGCCAACCCGGGACAGCTTAATTCACCCCTCCACTTT | CANPGQLNSPLHF
TRBJ1-5 | TRBV7-8 | . | . | TGTGCCAGCAGCTACCGAGGCCCAAGGGAACAGCCCCAGCATTTT | CASSYRGPREQPQHF
TRBJ2-5 | TRBV10-3 | . | . | TGTGCCATCAGGGCGGGATGGGAGACCCAGTACTTC | CAIRAGWETQYF
TRBJ2-5 | TRBV7-8 | TRBD1 | . | TGTGCCAGCAGCGATAGGGGGCGCTTAGAGACCCAGTACTTC | CASSDRGRLETQYF
TRBJ2-5 | TRBV11-2 | . | many | TGTGCCAGCAGCTTAGCCTTCGGACCAGAGACCCAGTACTTC | CASSLAFGPETQYF
TRBJ2-7 | TRBV20-1 | TRBD1 | many | TGCAGTGCGGATACAGGGGGCTACGAGCAGTACTTC | CSADTGGYEQYF
TRBJ1-1 | TRBV20-1 | TRBD1 | many | TGCAGTGCTAGATCCCCCGACAGGGGGACTTTCTTT | CSARSPDRGTFF
TRBJ1-4 | TRBV10-3 | TRBD1 | . | TGTGCCATCAGGGGGACAGAGAGCGGCGGTGAAAAACTGTTTTTT | CAIRGTESGGEKLFF
TRBJ2-7 | TRBV12-3/TRBV12-4 | . | few | TGTGCCAGCAGTTTAGAGGCGGGGGCCACCCTTAGAGAGCAGTACTTC | CASSLEAGATLREQYF
TRBJ2-3 | TRBV29-1 | . | . | TGCAGCTATACTAGCACAGATACGCAGTATTTT | CSYTSTDTQYF
TRBJ2-2 | TRBV19 | TRBD1 | many | TGTGCCAGTAGTGTACAGGGGGCTAACACCGGGGAGCTGTTTTTT | CASSVQGANTGELFF
TRBJ2-6 | TRBV20-1 | . | . | TGCAGTGCTCCGAGGGCCAACGTCCTGACTTTC | CSAPRANVLTF
TRBJ2-4 | TRBV2 | TRBD1 | . | TGTGCCAGCAGTTCGGACAGGGCGATGGTCGGCATTCAGTACTTC | CASSSDRAMVGIQYF
TRBJ1-1 | TRBV7-3 | . | few | TGTGCCAGCAGCCAAGGAAATCCCGGGACCTACACTGAAGCTTTCTTT | CASSQGNPGTYTEAFF
TRBJ2-5 | TRBV10-3 | TRBD1 | . | TGTGCCATCAGTGCCCCGACAGGGGGCGAAGAGACCCAGTACTTC | CAISAPTGGEETQYF
TRBJ2-7 | TRBV20-1 | . | many | TGCAGTGCTAGAGGGACAGCGGGACACGAGCAGTACTTC | CSARGTAGHEQYF
TRBJ1-5 | TRBV10-3 | . | many | TGTGCCATCAGTGAAGGGCAGGGAGCCAGGACCCAGCATTTT | CAISEGQGARTQHF
TRBJ1-5 | TRBV10-3 | TRBD1 | . | TGTGCCATCAGTGAGGGACCGGGACAGGGCCTCAATCAGCCCCAGCATTTT | CAISEGPGQGLNQPQHF
TRBJ1-6 | TRBV5-1 | . | many | TGCGCCAGCAGCTCCGGACAGAATAATTCACCCCTCCACTTT | CASSSGQNNSPLHF
TRBJ2-7 | TRBV27 | TRBD1 | few | TGTGCCAGCAGTCACCGGGACAGGGTCTCCTACGAGCAGTACTTC | CASSHRDRVSYEQYF
TRBJ2-7 | TRBV10-3 | TRBD1 | many | TGTGCCATCAGCTACAGGGGCCAAAGGTACGAGCAGTACTTC | CAISYRGQRYEQYF
TRBJ1-5 | TRBV2 | . | . | TGTGCCAGCTCCAGTCGGGGGTCCTACGAGCATTTT | CASSSRGSYEHF
TRBJ2-3 | TRBV6-1 | TRBD1 | . | TGTGCCAGCAGACGACAAGGGACAGAGGGAAGAAATACGCAGTATTTT | CASRRQGTEGRNTQYF
TRBJ2-7 | TRBV7-8 | . | many | TGTGCCAGCAGCTTAGACCTGGATCGGGAGCAGTACTTC | CASSLDLDREQYF
TRBJ2-7 | TRBV11-2 | . | many | TGTGCCAGCAGCCAAGGGCCCTCGAGCTCCTACGAGCAGTACTTC | CASSQGPSSSYEQYF
TRBJ1-2 | TRBV7-6 | TRBD1 | . | TGTGCCAGCAGCCCATGGGGCGGGACAGGGGGAGGGAATGGCTACACCTTC | CASSPWGGTGGGNGYTF
TRBJ1-4 | TRBV18 | . | many | TGTGCCAGCTCACGATACACTGAAGAAAAACTGTTTTTT | CASSRYTEEKLFF